The 29 T cell receptor beta chains presented below share a single source sample, sequenced in a study of spatial heterogeneity in lung cancer. TCRdb itself ran the 5' RACE reads through MiXCR, one entry per CDR3 protein. The sample includes some 3,000 distinct CDR3 sequences, around half seen only once; the top ten take about a fifth. Findings of the study overall: Within tumors, counts of expanded alpha and beta TCRs tracked tumor mutation counts.

Their antigens remain unidentified. Time point: sample taken at primary tumor resection. The sequences come from lung tumor tissue, collected at surgery. These receptors came from a male donor with early-stage non-small cell lung cancer.

The rearrangement joins TRBV6-2 or TRBV6-3 to TRBJ2-2; possible D gene TRBD1, 6 bases. Germline CDR1 MNHEY, CDR2 SVGEGT. Trimming shortened V by 6 bases and J by 1 base, and 15 bases separated the two germline ends. The CDR3 is 16 amino acids. The CDR3 loop is CASRKMDSLNTGELFF. CDR3 nucleotides: TGTGCCAGCAGGAAAATGGACAGCTTGAACACCGGGGAGCTGTTTTTT.

The gene calls are TRBV20-1 and TRBJ2-1; 8 nucleotides align to TRBD1. The CDR3 runs to 14 residues. Per germline, CDR1 DFQATT and CDR2 SNEGSKA (reference sequence). Trimming at V came to 8 bases and at J to 3 bases, leaving 9 bases not matched to a gene. The CDR3 DNA reads as TGCAGTCAAAGAAGGACAGGGAGCTACAATGAGCAGTTCTTC. Translated, it gives CSQRRTGSYNEQFF.

V gene TRBV29-1 combines with J gene TRBJ2-7, with 9 bases lining up with TRBD1. The germline V gene encodes CDR1 SQVTM and CDR2 ANQGSEA. V lost 7 bases to trimming and J lost 1 base; unmatched junction nucleotides: 2. This CDR3 contains 12 residues. Here the CDR3 DNA reads TGCAGCGGGACAGGGGTTTCCTACGAGCAGTACTTC. Protein: CSGTGVSYEQYF.

This chain joins TRBV20-1 and TRBJ2-2; tentatively, D is TRBD1 (5 bases). The V and J ends lost 1 base and 0 bases respectively, with 12 bases between them. The CDR3 spans 16 residues. Germline V CDR1 and CDR2: DFQATT, SNEGSKA (reference sequence). CDR3 residues: CSARAPETANTGELFF. For the CDR3, the DNA is TGCAGTGCTAGAGCCCCTGAGACAGCGAACACCGGGGAGCTGTTTTTT.

This clonotype was observed a few times. The chain combines TRBV3-1 with TRBJ2-5, with 8 bases matching TRBD2. The germline CDR1 and CDR2 sequences are LGHDT and YNNKEL (reference sequence). This CDR3 contains 16 residues. J was trimmed by 5 bases and V by 0 bases; bases with no gene match: 8. The CDR3: CASSQDSRTSMETQYF. CDR3 in DNA: TGTGCCAGCAGCCAAGATAGCCGGACTAGCATGGAGACCCAGTACTTC.

The genes are TRBV4-3 and TRBJ1-4; D ambiguous. V lost 0 bases, J lost 1 base, and 9 bases lay in between. The germline gives CDR1 LGHNA, CDR2 YSLEER. The CDR3 sequence is 16 residues long. The CDR3: CASSQDVRGTNEKLFF. The CDR3 coding sequence is TGCGCCAGCAGCCAAGATGTCCGGGGAACTAATGAAAAACTGTTTTTT.

The chain employs TRBV28 and TRBJ2-3; no definite D call. V was pared by 3 bases and J by 1 base, with 8 bases between. This CDR3 spans 14 amino acids. Germline assignment: CDR1 MDHEN and CDR2 SYDVKM. The CDR3 is CASSFLSGTDTQYF. For the CDR3, the DNA is TGTGCCAGCAGTTTCCTCAGTGGCACAGATACGCAGTATTTT.

V gene TRBV29-1 combines with J gene TRBJ1-2; D is ambiguous. V lost 7 bases and J lost 3, with 6 bases in between. The CDR3 totals 10 residues. Germline values: CDR1 SQVTM, CDR2 ANQGSEA. The CDR3 region is CSAADYGYTF. In DNA form, the CDR3 reads TGCAGCGCCGCAGACTATGGCTACACCTTC.

The chain couples TRBV20-1 to TRBJ2-3; 7 positions agree with TRBD1. Trimming took 4 bases from V and 3 from J; bases not matched to a gene: 7. Germline CDR1 DFQATT, CDR2 SNEGSKA (reference sequence). The CDR3 covers 14 residues. The CDR3 spells CSAKPGQQTDTQYF. CDR3 bases: TGCAGTGCTAAGCCGGGACAGCAGACAGATACGCAGTATTTT.

The chain has TRBV2 and TRBJ2-3; D is ambiguous. The V and J ends lost 5 bases and 4 bases respectively, with 16 bases between them. The V gene's germline CDR1 is SNHLY and CDR2 FYNNEI. The CDR3 contains 15 residues. CDR3 nucleotide sequence: TGTGCCAGCAGTCCCGACGGCGTGGGCCCAGATACGCAGTATTTT. Residues: CASSPDGVGPDTQYF.

V and J are TRBV24-1 and TRBJ2-2; D might be TRBD1 (6 bases). Trimming shortened V by 5 bases and J by 2 bases, and 14 bases separated the two germline ends. CDR1 is KGHDR and CDR2 is SFDVKD in the germline V gene. This CDR3 is built from 16 residues. CDR3 nucleotide sequence: TGTGCCACCAGTGTGTCAGGACAGCCTAACACCGGGGAGCTGTTTTTT. Encoded protein: CATSVSGQPNTGELFF.

The chain links TRBV4-2 to TRBJ2-7; unclear D gene. CDR1 is LGHNA and CDR2 is YNFKEQ in the germline V gene. CDR3 length equals 13 residues. Trimming left V 1 base short and J 2 bases short, with 6 bases between. CDR3 bases: TGTGCCAGCAGCCAAGTCTCGGCCTACGAGCAGTACTTC. It translates to CASSQVSAYEQYF.

In its sample, this clonotype was seen a few times. The chain couples TRBV7-2 to TRBJ2-2; D is uncertain. The CDR3 sequence is 16 residues long. Between the trimmed V and J ends, which lost 5 bases and 2 bases, there was a span of 15 bases. CDR1 and CDR2 (germline): SGHTA, FQGNSA. The CDR3 DNA reads TGTGCCAGCAGCAGAGGAGCCCTCACCAACACCGGGGAGCTGTTTTTT. The encoded protein is CASSRGALTNTGELFF.

In this sample, this clonotype turned up many times. CDR3 coding DNA: TGTGCCAGCAGCTTGCTAGCGGGGAACAATGAGCAGTTCTTC. Its translation is CASSLLAGNNEQFF. The chain combines TRBV5-4 with TRBJ2-1; 9 bases align to TRBD2. This CDR3 spans 14 amino acids. Germline trimming cut 1 base from V and 5 bases from J; bases unmatched to any gene: 1. From germline, CDR1 is SGHNT and CDR2 YYREEE (reference sequence).

The chain links TRBV5-6 to TRBJ2-1; 13 bases align to TRBD2. The length of the CDR3 is 16 residues. CDR1 and CDR2 from the germline V gene are SGHDT and YYEEEE. J gave up 4 bases and V 5 bases, and 6 bases lay outside the gene matches. The CDR3 DNA is TGTGCCAGCAGGACCGGGACTAGCGGGGATTACAATGAGCAGTTCTTC. Translating it yields CASRTGTSGDYNEQFF.

The chain employs TRBV20-1 and TRBJ2-1, with 12 nucleotides matching TRBD2. J gave up 3 bases and V 0 bases, and 6 bases lay outside the gene matches. The CDR3 has 17 amino acids. CDR1 and CDR2 from the germline V gene are DFQATT and SNEGSKA (reference sequence). The CDR3 spells CSARDPWTSGDYNEQFF. Written as DNA, the CDR3 is TGCAGTGCTAGAGACCCGTGGACTAGCGGGGACTACAATGAGCAGTTCTTC.

CDR3 coding DNA: TGTGCCTGGAGTGTACTTAGCGGAGGAACAGATACGCAGTATTTT. Residues: CAWSVLSGGTDTQYF. The gene calls are TRBV30 and TRBJ2-3, with D possibly TRBD2 on 6 matching bases. V was shortened by 0 bases and J by 3 bases, with 13 bases between the two germline ends. The CDR3 length is 15 residues. Looked up from germline, CDR1 is GTSNPN and CDR2 is SVGIG (reference sequence).

This clonotype is medium-sized. The chain uses TRBV4-1 and TRBJ2-4; TRBD2 agrees at 9 bases. V dropped 0 bases and J dropped 7; count of bases not matched to a gene: 10. This CDR3 has 17 residues. CDR1 and CDR2 from the germline V gene are MGHRA and YSYEKL. The CDR3 nucleotides are TGCGCCAGCAGCCAAGATGGCGGGGGGGCCTCTAGGAACATTCAGTACTTC. The encoded protein is CASSQDGGGASRNIQYF.

The rearrangement uses TRBV13 and TRBJ2-2; D unresolved. Trimming removed 1 base at V and 6 bases at J, with 6 bases between. CDR3 length: 13 residues. Germline CDR1 reads PRHDT; CDR2 reads FYEKMQ (reference sequence). CDR3 region: CASSLVGPGELFF. In DNA, the CDR3 is TGTGCCAGCAGCTTAGTCGGTCCCGGGGAGCTGTTTTTT.

The V and J genes are TRBV7-9 and TRBJ2-2, with D unclear. Germline CDR1 is SEHNR and CDR2 is FQNEAQ (reference sequence). This CDR3 has 15 residues. Trimming took 4 bases from V and 1 from J, leaving 10 bases between them. The CDR3 loop is CASSSLFKNTGELFF. CDR3 nucleotides: TGTGCCAGCAGCTCACTGTTTAAGAACACCGGGGAGCTGTTTTTT.

V is TRBV3-1 and J is TRBJ2-1; D uncertain. Trimming removed 1 base at V and 4 bases at J, with 5 bases between. The CDR3 runs 13 residues. Germline-derived CDR1 and CDR2 are LGHDT and YNNKEL (reference sequence). The CDR3 protein is CASSQVGYNEQFF. CDR3 DNA: TGTGCCAGCAGCCAAGTAGGATACAATGAGCAGTTCTTC.

This clonotype was counted a few times. The rearrangement uses TRBV24-1 and TRBJ2-7; the D call may be TRBD1 or TRBD2 (5 bases each). V dropped 3 bases and J dropped 2 bases, with 10 bases sitting between them. The CDR3 covers 14 residues. The germline gives CDR1 KGHDR, CDR2 SFDVKD. CDR3 amino acids: CATSDRGPPYEQYF. CDR3 nucleotides: TGTGCCACCAGTGATAGGGGACCACCCTACGAGCAGTACTTC.

The chain couples TRBV5-1 to TRBJ2-7; a weak D match, TRBD1 (6 bases). CDR3 length equals 14 residues. Germline-derived CDR1 and CDR2 are SGHRS and YFSETQ. Trimming cost V 4 bases and J 1 base, with 12 bases left between them. As DNA, the CDR3 is TGCGCCAGCAGCCCCGGGACAACGTCCTACGAGCAGTACTTC. Amino acids: CASSPGTTSYEQYF.

This chain links TRBV7-2 with TRBJ2-4; TRBD2 matches at 8 bases. The CDR3 has 15 amino acids. After removal of 1 base from V and 11 bases from J, the junction contained 10 bases not matched to a gene. Germline values: CDR1 SGHTA, CDR2 FQGNSA. CDR3 loop: CASSLEAGALTVQYF. The CDR3 coding sequence is TGTGCCAGCAGCTTAGAAGCGGGGGCCCTCACGGTTCAGTACTTC. Using reference TRBV7-2 and TRBJ2-4 for the parts outside the CDR3, the full variable domain is GAGVSQSPSNKVTEKGKDVELRCDPISGHTALYWYRQSLGQGLEFLIYFQGNSAPDKSGLPSDRFSAERTGGSVSTLTIQRTQQEDSAVYLCASSLEAGALTVQYFGAGTRLSVL.

In its sample, this clonotype was seen a few times. This sequence joins TRBV4-1 and TRBJ2-7; 10 bases fit TRBD1. J lost 4 bases, V lost 0 bases, and 6 bases had no gene match. The germline V gene has CDR1 MGHRA and CDR2 YSYEKL. The CDR3 contains 16 residues. CDR3 in DNA: TGCGCCAGCAGCCAAGATCTAGGGACAGGGGCTTACGAGCAGTACTTC. Translating gives CASSQDLGTGAYEQYF.

The chain has TRBV24-1 and TRBJ2-5; 7 nucleotides match TRBD2. The CDR3 spans 12 residues. V lost 9 bases and J lost 5; bases outside the gene matches: 5. Germline assignment: CDR1 KGHDR and CDR2 SFDVKD. For the CDR3, the DNA is TGTGCCACCGCGGGGGATGTGGAGACCCAGTACTTC. It encodes CATAGDVETQYF.

J is TRBJ2-5 and V is TRBV29-1; D is undetermined. The V gene lost 6 bases and the J gene lost 5 bases, with 16 bases spanning the gap. This CDR3 has 13 residues. The germline CDR1 and CDR2 sequences are SQVTM and ANQGSEA. Here the CDR3 reads CSVAGQFGETQYF. Here the CDR3 DNA reads TGCAGCGTCGCTGGGCAGTTTGGGGAGACCCAGTACTTC.

This clonotype was seen only a few times. The V and J genes are TRBV15 and TRBJ2-7; no reliable D call. This CDR3 comprises 14 residues. Trimming took 2 bases from V and 2 from J, leaving 10 bases between them. Germline V gives CDR1 LNHNV, CDR2 YYDKDF (reference sequence). The CDR3, as DNA: TGTGCCACCAGCAGACAGGTGACCACCTACGAGCAGTACTTC. Residues: CATSRQVTTYEQYF.

CDR3 protein: CSVGSSHYNEQFF. The CDR3 DNA reads as TGCAGCGTAGGCAGTAGTCACTACAATGAGCAGTTCTTC. The genes are TRBV29-1 and TRBJ2-1, with D unclear. This CDR3 comprises 13 residues. V lost 6 bases and J lost 3, with 12 bases in between. From germline, CDR1 is SQVTM and CDR2 ANQGSEA.